One and the same sample provided the 30 T cell receptor beta chains below, sequenced in a study of T cell repertoires in cytomegalovirus infection (dated by TCRdb to about 2019). The sample was run on an Illumina HiSeq 1500. The public sequencing data were trimmed at Q25 with fastp and processed into clonotypes with MiXCR by TCRdb, which kept only in-frame beta chains. Entries are consolidated by CDR3 protein sequence, retaining the most common genes and DNA. This sample gives 450,000 to 600,000 distinct CDR3 sequences in total; roughly 10% of them show up just once. The top ten constitute roughly a tenth of the sample. The sequenced sample consisted of PBMCs. These receptors came from a human donor in good health (CMV status not recorded). Some clones in this sample may be carry-over from other donors' samples.

This chain uses TRBV3-1 with TRBJ2-1, with 14 bases fitting TRBD2. The CDR3 totals 15 residues. Germline V gene data show CDR1 as LGHDT and CDR2 as YNNKEL (reference sequence). V lost 3 bases and J lost 6; bases outside the gene matches: 1. The CDR3 nucleotides are TGTGCCAGCAGCCAGGGACTAGCGGGGGCCAATGAGCAGTTCTTC. As protein: CASSQGLAGANEQFF.

This clonotype was counted ten times or more. The J gene is TRBJ2-7, the V gene TRBV11-1; no firm D call. This CDR3 is built from 14 residues. V was trimmed by 3 bases and J by 3 bases, leaving 12 bases between them. Germline V gives CDR1 SGHAT, CDR2 FQDESV (reference sequence). The CDR3, as DNA: TGTGCCAGCAGCTTGATCAGCAAGGGCTACGAGCAGTACTTC. This encodes CASSLISKGYEQYF.

This clonotype was detected only a few times. The V and J genes are TRBV30 and TRBJ1-1; the D is unclear. Germline V gene sequence: CDR1 GTSNPN, CDR2 SVGIG (reference sequence). With 0 bases removed from V and 8 bases from J, the gap between germline ends came to 13 bases. The CDR3 is made up of 13 amino acids. The CDR3 DNA follows: TGTGCCTGGAGTGTAAACTGGGGTTCCGAAGCTTTCTTT. Translation: CAWSVNWGSEAFF.

This clonotype was detected many times. An end of the junction differs from the germline gene, which may be a read error. V and J are TRBV9 and TRBJ2-3; no clear D gene. Germline V gives CDR1 SGDLS, CDR2 YYNGEE. The CDR3 totals 13 residues. The CDR3 loop is CASSVAWQDKQYF. The CDR3 region has the DNA TGTGCCAGCAGCGTAGCTTGGCAGGATAAGCAGTATTTT.

This clonotype came up many times. The chain joins TRBV12-3 or TRBV12-4 to TRBJ2-5, with TRBD1 identical over 8 bases. J was trimmed by 5 bases and V by 3 bases; bases with no gene match: 2. The CDR3 runs to 13 residues. The CDR3 protein is CASSFRGRETQYF. The CDR3 DNA reads TGTGCCAGCAGTTTCAGGGGGCGTGAGACCCAGTACTTC.

Many counts were recorded for this clonotype. The chain uses TRBV7-6 and TRBJ2-7; D unresolved. Germline V CDR1 and CDR2: SGHVS, FNYEAQ. This CDR3 is 14 amino acids long. Trimming removed 5 bases at V and 2 bases at J, with 13 bases between. The CDR3 loop is CASSPLGGAYEQYF. In nucleotides, the CDR3 is TGTGCCAGCAGCCCCCTCGGCGGAGCCTACGAGCAGTACTTC. The whole variable domain, filled in from reference TRBV7-6 and TRBJ2-7, reads GAGVSQSPRYKVTKRGQDVALRCDPISGHVSLYWYRQALGQGPEFLTYFNYEAQQDKSGLPNDRFSAERPEGSISTLTIQRTEQRDSAMYRCASSPLGGAYEQYFGPGTRLTVT.

This clonotype was detected only a few times. This chain links TRBV4-1 with TRBJ2-3; 9 positions agree with TRBD2. Trimming at V came to 3 bases and at J to 0 bases, leaving 4 bases not matched to a gene. Germline V gene sequence: CDR1 MGHRA, CDR2 YSYEKL. This CDR3 comprises 16 residues. This CDR3 is CASSHPSGDSTDTQYF. In DNA form, the CDR3 reads TGCGCCAGCAGCCACCCTAGCGGGGATAGCACAGATACGCAGTATTTT.

In this sample, this clonotype turned up many times. As DNA, the CDR3 is TGTGCCAGCAGCGCCCTATGGAGAACGGGGTCAAGGACAGATACGCAGTATTTT. It encodes CASSALWRTGSRTDTQYF. The chain recombines TRBV5-4 with TRBJ2-3; D perhaps matches TRBD2 (5 bases). Germline assignment: CDR1 SGHNT and CDR2 YYREEE (reference sequence). The CDR3 extends over 18 amino acids. V gave up 4 bases and J gave up 3 bases, with 24 bases separating them.

The chain links TRBV29-1 to TRBJ2-1, with 10 nucleotides matching TRBD2. This CDR3 has 14 residues. The germline CDR1 and CDR2 sequences are SQVTM and ANQGSEA. Losses at the gene ends were 6 bases for V and 5 bases for J; bases not matched to a gene: 7. The CDR3 DNA reads as TGCAGCGTCAAAGCGGGAGGGATAAACAATGAGCAGTTCTTC. Amino acid sequence: CSVKAGGINNEQFF.

This clonotype was observed at least ten times. The chain combines TRBV5-1 with TRBJ2-3; 7 nucleotides align to TRBD2. Germline-derived CDR1 and CDR2 are SGHRS and YFSETQ. The CDR3 runs 14 residues. Trimming cost V 2 bases and J 4 bases; bases outside gene matches: 4. CDR3 DNA sequence: TGCGCCAGCAGCTTTAGCGGGCCCTCAGATACGCAGTATTTT. Its translation is CASSFSGPSDTQYF.

V is TRBV9 and J is TRBJ2-3, with 9 bases identical to TRBD1. Unmatched junction bases numbered 5, after V lost 3 bases and J lost 0 bases. Germline V lookup: CDR1 SGDLS, CDR2 YYNGEE. This CDR3 has 16 residues. This chain's CDR3 is CASSGGQGPSTDTQYF. The CDR3 region has the DNA TGTGCCAGCAGCGGCGGACAGGGGCCTAGCACAGATACGCAGTATTTT.

This clonotype was found many times. The CDR3 loop is CASSPMGQGLPEFTGELFF. CDR3 sequence (DNA): TGTGCCAGCAGCCCAATGGGACAGGGGCTCCCCGAATTCACCGGGGAGCTGTTTTTT. This chain uses TRBV7-6 with TRBJ2-2; 10 bases fit TRBD1. Unmatched junction bases numbered 16, after V lost 5 bases and J lost 4 bases. This CDR3 contains 19 residues. Germline V gene data show CDR1 as SGHVS and CDR2 as FNYEAQ.

This clonotype was detected a few times. The CDR3 DNA sequence: TGTGCCAGCAGTGCCCCGGACAGCCTCAATGAGCAGTTCTTC. Translating gives CASSAPDSLNEQFF. The chain links TRBV2 to TRBJ2-1; possible D gene TRBD1, 6 bases. Germline assignment: CDR1 SNHLY and CDR2 FYNNEI. V was cut by 4 bases and J by 6 bases, with 13 bases left in between. This CDR3 is 14 amino acids long. The full variable domain, rest sourced from reference TRBV2 and TRBJ2-1, is EPEVTQTPSHQVTQMGQEVILRCVPISNHLYFYWYRQILGQKVEFLVSFYNNEISEKSEIFDDQFSVERPDGSNFTLKIRSTKLEDSAMYFCASSAPDSLNEQFFGPGTRLTVL.

The rearrangement uses TRBV20-1 and TRBJ2-7; D might be TRBD2 (5 bases). This CDR3 has 14 amino acids. Germline V gene lookup returns CDR1 DFQATT and CDR2 SNEGSKA (reference sequence). Trimming pared 0 bases from V and 6 bases from J, leaving 15 bases between. The CDR3: CSARDLVGVGEQYF. CDR3 nucleotide sequence: TGCAGTGCTAGAGATCTAGTGGGAGTCGGCGAGCAGTACTTC.

This clonotype has a count of ten or more. The chain has TRBV11-2 and TRBJ2-1, with TRBD1 as a possible D gene (6 bases). Between the trimmed V and J ends, which lost 3 bases and 7 bases, there was a span of 10 bases. This CDR3 contains 13 residues. The germline gives CDR1 SGHAT, CDR2 FQNNGV. CDR3 region: CASSFGTTNEQFF. CDR3 sequence (DNA): TGTGCCAGCAGCTTCGGGACAACGAATGAGCAGTTCTTC.

This clonotype occurred many times. The chain links TRBV7-6 to TRBJ1-1; D not certain. The CDR3 has 16 amino acids. V gave up 1 base and J gave up 1 base, with 13 bases separating them. The germline V gene has CDR1 SGHVS and CDR2 FNYEAQ. In DNA, the CDR3 is TGTGCCAGCAGCTTAGGCAGGCCCACTTCGAACACTGAAGCTTTCTTT. Protein sequence: CASSLGRPTSNTEAFF.

With regard to this clonotype: A clone one base away is much larger, so this may be a read error. The rearrangement links TRBV5-6 to TRBJ2-5, with 13 bases matching TRBD2. Per germline, CDR1 SGHDT and CDR2 YYEEEE. The CDR3 has 16 amino acids. CDR3 in DNA: TGTGTCAGCAGCCCCCTCAGACTAGCGGGAGGAGAGACCCAGTACTTC. This gives the protein CVSSPLRLAGGETQYF.

This clonotype was seen ten or more times. J is TRBJ1-2 and V is TRBV27; D is perhaps TRBD1 (6 bases). Trimming stripped 6 bases from V and 6 bases from J, with 14 bases between. Germline V gene data show CDR1 as MNHEY and CDR2 as SMNVEV (reference sequence). The CDR3 totals 13 residues. CDR3 sequence (DNA): TGTGCCAGCAGCTTTATGAGGGGGGATGGCTACACCTTC. This encodes CASSFMRGDGYTF.

Ten or more counts support this clonotype. The V and J genes are TRBV27 and TRBJ1-1; D ambiguous. The germline V gene has CDR1 MNHEY and CDR2 SMNVEV (reference sequence). This CDR3 has 13 amino acids. Trimming pared 3 bases from V and 6 bases from J, leaving 11 bases between. CDR3 nucleotides: TGTGCCAGCAGTTTGCGGGGTACGGCTGAAGCTTTCTTT. Its protein product is CASSLRGTAEAFF.

In this sample, this clonotype turned up a few times. This chain joins TRBV19 and TRBJ1-1; the D is unclear. Between the trimmed V and J ends, which lost 8 bases and 0 bases, there was a span of 10 bases. Per the germline V gene, CDR1 is LNHDA and CDR2 is SQIVND (reference sequence). The CDR3 has 13 amino acids. CDR3 amino acids: CASGLSVNTEAFF. Written as DNA, the CDR3 is TGTGCCAGTGGACTCAGTGTGAACACTGAAGCTTTCTTT.

This clonotype was seen many times. V is TRBV28 and J is TRBJ1-1; the D is unclear. CDR3 length: 13 residues. The ends were cut back, 7 bases at V and 2 bases at J, with 11 bases in the middle. CDR1 and CDR2 from the germline V gene are MDHEN and SYDVKM. The CDR3 reads CASISTFNTEAFF. In nucleotides, the CDR3 is TGTGCCAGCATATCGACCTTCAACACTGAAGCTTTCTTT.

The chain links TRBV5-1 to TRBJ2-2; the match to TRBD1 covers 7 bases. The germline V gene has CDR1 SGHRS and CDR2 YFSETQ. J gave up 6 bases and V 0 bases, and 5 bases lay outside the gene matches. The CDR3 length is 15 residues. CDR3 protein: CASSLDRGNAGELFF. The CDR3 coding sequence is TGCGCCAGCAGCTTGGACAGGGGTAACGCCGGGGAGCTGTTTTTT. Together with reference TRBV5-1 and TRBJ2-2, the CDR3 gives the full variable domain: KAGVTQTPRYLIKTRGQQVTLSCSPISGHRSVSWYQQTPGQGLQFLFEYFSETQRNKGNFPGRFSGRQFSNSRSEMNVSTLELGDSALYLCASSLDRGNAGELFFGEGSRLTVL.

This clonotype was counted a few times. V and J are TRBV20-1 and TRBJ1-6; D call uncertain. Germline V CDR1 and CDR2: DFQATT, SNEGSKA (reference sequence). The CDR3 is 13 amino acids. Trimming removed 6 bases at V and 8 bases at J, with 14 bases between. The CDR3 sequence: CSAAKDWDSPLHF. CDR3 DNA: TGCAGTGCCGCTAAGGACTGGGATTCACCCCTCCACTTT.

This clonotype was counted at least ten times. CDR3 nucleotide sequence: TGTGCCAGCAGCCAAATCCATACGGTTGGGGGTGAGCAGTTCTTC. Amino acid sequence: CASSQIHTVGGEQFF. This chain links TRBV14 with TRBJ2-1; D could derive from TRBD1 or TRBD2 (5 bases each). V lost 2 bases, J lost 9 bases, and 17 bases lay in between. The CDR3 extends over 15 amino acids. Germline CDR1 reads SGHDN; CDR2 reads FVKESK.

At least ten counts were recorded for this clonotype. This chain connects TRBV19 to TRBJ2-7; D may correspond to TRBD1 or TRBD2 (6 bases each). This CDR3 comprises 16 residues. With 3 bases removed from V and 2 bases from J, the gap between germline ends came to 17 bases. Germline CDR1 reads LNHDA; CDR2 reads SQIVND (reference sequence). DNA for the CDR3: TGTGCCAGTAGTATGCTCTGGGGGGCCTCACCCTACGAGCAGTACTTC. Translation: CASSMLWGASPYEQYF.

The sample holds many counts of this clonotype. The chain links TRBV19 to TRBJ2-3; D might be TRBD2 (6 bases). This CDR3 comprises 15 residues. Germline CDR1 is LNHDA and CDR2 is SQIVND (reference sequence). Trimming cost V 7 bases and J 4 bases, with 18 bases left between them. CDR3 coding DNA: TGTGCCAGTACCCCCACCGGAGGAGGGCCAGATACGCAGTATTTT. It specifies CASTPTGGGPDTQYF.

At least ten counts were recorded for this clonotype. The V gene is TRBV10-3, the J gene TRBJ2-5, with D possibly being TRBD2 (5 bases). The CDR3 runs 16 residues. Germline-derived CDR1 and CDR2 are ENHRY and SYGVKD. V was trimmed by 3 bases and J by 5 bases, leaving 19 bases between them. This chain's CDR3 is CAISDWLREDDETQYF. CDR3 nucleotides: TGTGCCATCAGTGATTGGCTGAGGGAAGACGATGAGACCCAGTACTTC.

The sample holds a few counts of this clonotype. The J gene is TRBJ1-1, the V gene TRBV27; D possibly corresponds to TRBD1 (5 bases). There are 14 residues in the CDR3. Trimming left V 6 bases short and J 2 bases short, with 13 bases between. Germline loops: CDR1 MNHEY, CDR2 SMNVEV (reference sequence). This CDR3 is CASRGGRLNTEAFF. The CDR3 region has the DNA TGTGCCAGCAGGGGGGGACGCCTTAACACTGAAGCTTTCTTT.

The rearrangement joins TRBV19 to TRBJ2-1, with 8 bases aligning to TRBD2. The CDR3 runs 14 residues. The germline CDR1 and CDR2 sequences are LNHDA and SQIVND (reference sequence). V trimming: 6 bases; J trimming: 4 bases; junction bases outside the gene matches: 5. CDR3 loop: CASSAGGRYNEQFF. CDR3 bases: TGTGCCAGTAGCGCGGGAGGCCGGTACAATGAGCAGTTCTTC.

The table lists this clonotype with many counts. The genes are TRBV20-1 and TRBJ2-1; 12 nucleotides agree with TRBD2. Germline lookup yields CDR1 DFQATT and CDR2 SNEGSKA (reference sequence). Germline trimming cut 4 bases from V and 5 bases from J; bases unmatched to any gene: 3. This CDR3 has 14 residues. The CDR3 bases are TGCAGTGCTAAAGGACTAGCGGGAAACAATGAGCAGTTCTTC. Protein product: CSAKGLAGNNEQFF.